The source of this T cell receptor (beta chain) is a study of CD8 T cells in Susac syndrome. V lost 10 bases and J lost 4, with 14 bases in between. Germline V gene sequence: CDR1 LGHDT, CDR2 YNNKEL (reference sequence). The CDR3 is 12 amino acids. RNA amounts of roughly 0.45 to 1 ug underwent reverse transcription with random hexamers. TCRdb independently ran MiXCR on the immunoSEQ multiplex PCR reads; one entry per CDR3 protein. The table lists about 210,000 distinct CDR3 sequences, around 95% of them singletons. The chain recombines TRBV3-1 with TRBJ2-7, with D perhaps being TRBD1 or TRBD2 (5 bases each). The sequence came from a human donor with multiple sclerosis. The material sequenced was CD4+ T cells from PBMCs. DNA for the CDR3: TGTGCCACGGGGACCACCGGGTACGAGCAGTACTTC. Translated: CATGTTGYEQYF.